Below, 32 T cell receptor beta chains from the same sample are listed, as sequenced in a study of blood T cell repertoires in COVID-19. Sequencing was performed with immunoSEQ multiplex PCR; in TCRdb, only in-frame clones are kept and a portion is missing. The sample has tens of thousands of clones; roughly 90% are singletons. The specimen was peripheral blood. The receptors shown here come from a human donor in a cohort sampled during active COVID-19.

In DNA form, the CDR3 reads TGTGCCAGCAGAAACCACGAACAACCCAACACTGAAGCTTTCTTT. Amino acids: CASRNHEQPNTEAFF. The chain is built from TRBV27 and TRBJ1-1; no definite D call. This CDR3 contains 15 residues. Germline lookup yields CDR1 MNHEY and CDR2 SMNVEV (reference sequence). Trimming removed 6 bases from V and 2 bases from J, with 16 bases in between.

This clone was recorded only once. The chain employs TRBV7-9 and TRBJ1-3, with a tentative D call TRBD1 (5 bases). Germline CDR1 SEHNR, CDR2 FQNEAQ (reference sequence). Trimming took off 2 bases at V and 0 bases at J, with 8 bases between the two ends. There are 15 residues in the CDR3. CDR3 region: CASSLSGGSGNTIYF. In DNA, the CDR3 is TGTGCCAGCAGCTTAAGCGGGGGCTCTGGAAACACCATATATTTT.

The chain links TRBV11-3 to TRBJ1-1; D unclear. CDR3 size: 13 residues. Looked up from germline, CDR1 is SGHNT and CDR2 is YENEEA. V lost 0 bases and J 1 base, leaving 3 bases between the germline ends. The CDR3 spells CASSLDGNTEAFF. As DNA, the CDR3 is TGTGCCAGCAGCTTAGACGGGAACACTGAAGCTTTCTTT.

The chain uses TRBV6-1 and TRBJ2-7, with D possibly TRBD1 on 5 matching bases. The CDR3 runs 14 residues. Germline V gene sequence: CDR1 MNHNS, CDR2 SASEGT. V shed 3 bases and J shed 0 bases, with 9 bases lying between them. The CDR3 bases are TGTGCCAGCAGTGAGGGGCGGAGCTCCTACGAGCAGTACTTC. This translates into CASSEGRSSYEQYF.

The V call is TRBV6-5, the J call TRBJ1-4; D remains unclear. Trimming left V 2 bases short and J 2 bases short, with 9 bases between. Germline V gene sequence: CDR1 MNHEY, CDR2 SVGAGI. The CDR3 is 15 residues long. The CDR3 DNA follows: TGTGCCAGCAGTTACAGGAGCTGGACTAATGAAAAACTGTTTTTT. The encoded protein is CASSYRSWTNEKLFF.

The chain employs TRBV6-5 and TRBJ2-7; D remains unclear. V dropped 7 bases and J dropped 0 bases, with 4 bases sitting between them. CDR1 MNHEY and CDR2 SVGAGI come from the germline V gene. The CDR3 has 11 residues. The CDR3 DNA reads TGTGCCAGCATTCTCTCCTACGAGCAGTACTTC. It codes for CASILSYEQYF.

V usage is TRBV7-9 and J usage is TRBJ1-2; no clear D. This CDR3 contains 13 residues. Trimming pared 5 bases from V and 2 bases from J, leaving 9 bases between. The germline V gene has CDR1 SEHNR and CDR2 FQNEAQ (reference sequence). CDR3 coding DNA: TGTGCCAGCAGCCCAGACACAAACTATGGCTACACCTTC. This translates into CASSPDTNYGYTF.

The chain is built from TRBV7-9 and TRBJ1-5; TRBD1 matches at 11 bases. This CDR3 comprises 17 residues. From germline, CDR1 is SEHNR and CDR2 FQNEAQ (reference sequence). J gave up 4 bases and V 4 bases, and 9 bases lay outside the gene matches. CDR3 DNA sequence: TGTGCCAGCAGCTCCAAGGGGGGGACAGGGGGTAATCAGCCCCAGCATTTT. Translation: CASSSKGGTGGNQPQHF.

CDR3 residues: CASSISRLSGNTIYF. For the CDR3, the DNA is TGTGCCAGTAGTATTAGCCGGCTCTCTGGAAACACCATATATTTT. The chain has TRBV19 and TRBJ1-3; D uncertain. Germline values: CDR1 LNHDA, CDR2 SQIVND (reference sequence). Trimming removed 3 bases from V and 0 bases from J, with 9 bases in between. The CDR3 loop spans 15 amino acids.

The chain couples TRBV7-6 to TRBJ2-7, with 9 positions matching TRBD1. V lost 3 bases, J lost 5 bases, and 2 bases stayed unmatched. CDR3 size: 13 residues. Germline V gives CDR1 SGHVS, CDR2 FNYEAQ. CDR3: CASSFGQGNEQYF. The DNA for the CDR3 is TGTGCCAGCAGCTTTGGACAGGGGAACGAGCAGTACTTC. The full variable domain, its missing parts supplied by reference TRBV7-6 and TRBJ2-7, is GAGVSQSPRYKVTKRGQDVALRCDPISGHVSLYWYRQALGQGPEFLTYFNYEAQQDKSGLPNDRFSAERPEGSISTLTIQRTEQRDSAMYRCASSFGQGNEQYFGPGTRLTVT.

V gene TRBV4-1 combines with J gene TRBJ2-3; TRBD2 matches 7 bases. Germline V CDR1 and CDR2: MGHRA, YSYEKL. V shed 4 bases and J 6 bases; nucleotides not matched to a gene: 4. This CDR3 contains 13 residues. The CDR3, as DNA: TGCGCCAGCAGCCTTAAGACTAGCGATACGCAGTATTTT. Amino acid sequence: CASSLKTSDTQYF.

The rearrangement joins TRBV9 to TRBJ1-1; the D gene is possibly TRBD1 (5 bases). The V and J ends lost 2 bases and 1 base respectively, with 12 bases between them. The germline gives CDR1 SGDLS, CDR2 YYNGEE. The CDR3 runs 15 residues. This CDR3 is CASSVWGGANTEAFF. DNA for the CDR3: TGTGCCAGCAGCGTGTGGGGTGGGGCGAACACTGAAGCTTTCTTT.

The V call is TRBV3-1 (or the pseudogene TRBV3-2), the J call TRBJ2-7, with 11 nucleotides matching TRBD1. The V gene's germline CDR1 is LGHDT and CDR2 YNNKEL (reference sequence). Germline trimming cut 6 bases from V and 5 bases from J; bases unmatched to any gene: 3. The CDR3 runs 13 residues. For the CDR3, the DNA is TGTGCCAGCAGGGACAGGGGGCGTAACGAGCAGTACTTC. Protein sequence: CASRDRGRNEQYF.

This CDR3 reads CASSPDRGEQYF. CDR3 sequence (DNA): TGTGCCAGCAGCCCGGACAGGGGCGAGCAGTACTTC. The chain joins TRBV7-2 to TRBJ2-7, with 9 positions matching TRBD1. The CDR3 spans 12 residues. Germline V CDR1 and CDR2: SGHTA, FQGNSA. With 5 bases clipped from V and 6 bases from J, the junction kept 2 bases outside the gene matches.

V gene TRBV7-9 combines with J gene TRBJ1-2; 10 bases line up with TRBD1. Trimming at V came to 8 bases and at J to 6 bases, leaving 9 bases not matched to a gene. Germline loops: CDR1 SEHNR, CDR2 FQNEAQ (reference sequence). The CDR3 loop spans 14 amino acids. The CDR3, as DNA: TGTGCCAGCTCGGGACAGGGGCTAAAAAATGGCTACACCTTC. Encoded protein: CASSGQGLKNGYTF.

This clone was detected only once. In DNA, the CDR3 is TGTGCCAGTAAGCGGGGGGACAGCGCTTTTGGGCCTTATGGCTACACCTTC. The encoded protein is CASKRGDSAFGPYGYTF. The chain is built from TRBV19 and TRBJ1-2; 7 bases align to TRBD1. CDR1 and CDR2 (germline): LNHDA, SQIVND (reference sequence). V lost 7 bases to trimming and J lost 5 bases; unmatched junction nucleotides: 19. The CDR3 runs 17 residues.

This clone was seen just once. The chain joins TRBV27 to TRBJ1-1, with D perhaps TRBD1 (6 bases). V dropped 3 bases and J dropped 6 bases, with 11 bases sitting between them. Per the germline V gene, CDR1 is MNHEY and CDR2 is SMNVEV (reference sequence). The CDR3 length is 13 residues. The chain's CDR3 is CASSFRGAPEAFF. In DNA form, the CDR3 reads TGTGCCAGCAGTTTTCGGGGGGCGCCTGAAGCTTTCTTT.

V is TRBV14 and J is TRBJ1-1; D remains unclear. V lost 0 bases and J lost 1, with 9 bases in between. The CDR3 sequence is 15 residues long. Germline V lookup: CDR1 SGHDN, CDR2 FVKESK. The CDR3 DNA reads TGTGCCAGCAGCCAAGATCAGGCAGGGAACACTGAAGCTTTCTTT. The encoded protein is CASSQDQAGNTEAFF. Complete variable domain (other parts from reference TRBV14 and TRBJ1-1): EAGVTQFPSHSVIEKGQTVTLRCDPISGHDNLYWYRRVMGKEIKFLLHFVKESKQDESGMPNNRFLAERTGGTYSTLKVQPAELEDSGVYFCASSQDQAGNTEAFFGQGTRLTVV.

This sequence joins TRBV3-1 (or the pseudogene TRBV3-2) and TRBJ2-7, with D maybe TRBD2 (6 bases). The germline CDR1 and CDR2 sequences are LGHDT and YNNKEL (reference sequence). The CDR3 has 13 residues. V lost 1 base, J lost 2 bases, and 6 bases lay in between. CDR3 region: CASSQGGAYEQYF. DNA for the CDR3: TGTGCCAGCAGCCAAGGGGGGGCCTACGAGCAGTACTTC.

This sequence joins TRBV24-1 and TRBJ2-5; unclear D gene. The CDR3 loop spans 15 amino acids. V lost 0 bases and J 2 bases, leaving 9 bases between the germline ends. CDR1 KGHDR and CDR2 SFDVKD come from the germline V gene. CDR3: CATSDLMQDQETQYF. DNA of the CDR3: TGTGCCACCAGTGATTTGATGCAGGATCAAGAGACCCAGTACTTC.

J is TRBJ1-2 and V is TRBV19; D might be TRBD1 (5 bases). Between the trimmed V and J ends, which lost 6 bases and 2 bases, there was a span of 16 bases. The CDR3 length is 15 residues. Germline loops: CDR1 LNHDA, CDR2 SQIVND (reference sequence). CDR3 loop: CASRAWDSKNYGYTF. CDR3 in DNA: TGTGCCAGTAGGGCCTGGGACTCCAAGAACTATGGCTACACCTTC.

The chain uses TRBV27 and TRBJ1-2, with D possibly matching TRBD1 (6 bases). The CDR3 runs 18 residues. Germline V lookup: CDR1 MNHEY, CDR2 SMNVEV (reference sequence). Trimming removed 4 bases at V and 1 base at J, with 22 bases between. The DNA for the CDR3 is TGTGCCAGCAGTTCTAATCGACAGGCAACAGACCTTAACTATGGCTACACCTTC. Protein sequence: CASSSNRQATDLNYGYTF.

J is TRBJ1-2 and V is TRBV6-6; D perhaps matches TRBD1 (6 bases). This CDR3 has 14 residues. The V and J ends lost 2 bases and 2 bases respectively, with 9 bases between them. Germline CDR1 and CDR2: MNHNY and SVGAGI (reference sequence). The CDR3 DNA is TGTGCCAGCAGTTACGGGCAGGGGAACTATGGCTACACCTTC. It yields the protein CASSYGQGNYGYTF.

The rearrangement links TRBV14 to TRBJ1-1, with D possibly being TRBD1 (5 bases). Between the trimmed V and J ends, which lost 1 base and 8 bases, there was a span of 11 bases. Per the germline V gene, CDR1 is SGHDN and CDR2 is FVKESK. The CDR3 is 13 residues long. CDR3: CASSQVGAAEAFF. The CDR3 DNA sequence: TGTGCCAGCAGCCAAGTTGGGGCAGCCGAAGCTTTCTTT.

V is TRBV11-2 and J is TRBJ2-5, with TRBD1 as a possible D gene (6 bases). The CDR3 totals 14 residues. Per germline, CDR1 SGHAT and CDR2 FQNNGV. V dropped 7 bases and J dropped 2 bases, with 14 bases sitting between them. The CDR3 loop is CASKTTGSQETQYF. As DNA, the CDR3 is TGTGCCAGCAAGACCACAGGGTCTCAAGAGACCCAGTACTTC. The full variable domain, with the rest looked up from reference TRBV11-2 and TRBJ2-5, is EAGVAQSPRYKIIEKRQSVAFWCNPISGHATLYWYQQILGQGPKLLIQFQNNGVVDDSQLPKDRFSAERLKGVDSTLKIQPAKLEDSAVYLCASKTTGSQETQYFGPGTRLLVL.

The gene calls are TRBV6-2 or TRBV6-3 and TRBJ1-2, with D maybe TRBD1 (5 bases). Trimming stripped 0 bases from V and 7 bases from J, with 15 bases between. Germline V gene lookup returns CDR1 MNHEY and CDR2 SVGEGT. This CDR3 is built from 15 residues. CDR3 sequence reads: CASSYSPTVGPGYTF. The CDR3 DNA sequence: TGTGCCAGCAGTTACTCGCCGACCGTGGGGCCTGGCTACACCTTC.

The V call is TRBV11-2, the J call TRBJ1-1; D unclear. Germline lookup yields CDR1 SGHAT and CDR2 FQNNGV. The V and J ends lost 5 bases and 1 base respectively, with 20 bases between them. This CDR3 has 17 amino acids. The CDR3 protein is CASSPRRYEGSNTEAFF. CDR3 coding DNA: TGTGCCAGCAGCCCTAGGAGGTACGAGGGATCGAACACTGAAGCTTTCTTT.

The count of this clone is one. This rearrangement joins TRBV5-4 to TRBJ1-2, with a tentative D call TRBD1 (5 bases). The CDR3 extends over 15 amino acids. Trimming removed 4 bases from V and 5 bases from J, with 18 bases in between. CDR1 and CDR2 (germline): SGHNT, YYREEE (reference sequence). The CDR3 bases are TGTGCCAGCAGCCCGGAGGGACCGGGATTTTATGGCTACACCTTC. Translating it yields CASSPEGPGFYGYTF.

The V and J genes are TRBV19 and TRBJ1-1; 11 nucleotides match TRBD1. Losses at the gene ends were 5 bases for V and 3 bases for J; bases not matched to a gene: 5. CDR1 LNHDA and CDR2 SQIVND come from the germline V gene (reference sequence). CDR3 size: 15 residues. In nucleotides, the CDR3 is TGTGCCAGTAGTTCCCAGGGACAGGGGGACACTGAAGCTTTCTTT. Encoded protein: CASSSQGQGDTEAFF.

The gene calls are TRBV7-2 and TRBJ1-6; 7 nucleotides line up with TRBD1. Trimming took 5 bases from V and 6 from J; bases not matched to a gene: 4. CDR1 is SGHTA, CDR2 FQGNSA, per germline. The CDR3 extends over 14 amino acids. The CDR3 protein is CASSPGQPNSPLHF. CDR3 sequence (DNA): TGTGCCAGCAGCCCGGGACAGCCTAATTCACCCCTCCACTTT.

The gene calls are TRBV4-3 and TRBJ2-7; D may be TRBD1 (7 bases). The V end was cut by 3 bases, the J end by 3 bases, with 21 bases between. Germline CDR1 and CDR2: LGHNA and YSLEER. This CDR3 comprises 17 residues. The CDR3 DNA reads TGCGCCAGCAGCCACCAAGCAGGGGGGACCCCCCTCTACGAGCAGTACTTC. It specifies CASSHQAGGTPLYEQYF.

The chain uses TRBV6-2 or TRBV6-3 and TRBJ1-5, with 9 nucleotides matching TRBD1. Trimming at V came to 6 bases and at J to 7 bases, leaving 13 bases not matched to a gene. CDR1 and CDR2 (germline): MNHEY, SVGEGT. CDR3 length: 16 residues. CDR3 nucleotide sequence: TGTGCCAGCAGCTGGGCCCTACAGGGGGCCAAACAGCCCCAGCATTTT. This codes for CASSWALQGAKQPQHF.